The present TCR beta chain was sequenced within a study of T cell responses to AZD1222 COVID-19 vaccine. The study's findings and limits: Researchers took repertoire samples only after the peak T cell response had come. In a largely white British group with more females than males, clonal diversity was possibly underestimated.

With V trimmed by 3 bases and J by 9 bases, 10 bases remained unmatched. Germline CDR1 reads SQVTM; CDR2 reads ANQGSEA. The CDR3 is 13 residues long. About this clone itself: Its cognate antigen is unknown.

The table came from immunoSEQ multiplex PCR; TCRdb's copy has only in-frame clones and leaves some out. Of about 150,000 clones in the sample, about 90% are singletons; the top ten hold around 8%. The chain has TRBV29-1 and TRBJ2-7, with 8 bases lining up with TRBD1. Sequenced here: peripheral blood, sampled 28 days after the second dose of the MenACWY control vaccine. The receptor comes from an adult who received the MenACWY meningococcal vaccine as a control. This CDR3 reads CSVDGQGGLGQYF. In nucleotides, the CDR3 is TGCAGCGTTGACGGACAGGGAGGTCTTGGGCAGTACTTC.